The clone carrying this TCR beta chain was detected many times. This entry comes from a study of T cells in Graves' hyperthyroidism and ophthalmopathy. The CDR3 sequence is 13 residues long. Unmatched junction bases numbered 6, after V lost 7 bases and J lost 4 bases. Germline V gives CDR1 LNHDA, CDR2 SQIVND (reference sequence). Authors of the study amplified TCR beta CDR3 regions from RNA transcripts. HTBI primers were used for first-round RT-PCR of the TCR CDR3. TCRdb called the multiplex PCR reads again in MiXCR, with one record for every CDR3 protein. The profile covers approximately 600,000 distinct CDR3 sequences, with about 15% appearing a single time and 4.3% taken by the ten largest.

The sequenced sample was blood. This clonotype was sampled from a woman in her thirties or forties with Graves' ophthalmopathy. The V and J genes are TRBV19 and TRBJ2-7; 8 bases are shared with TRBD1. The CDR3: CASKGTGTYEQYF. CDR3 nucleotide sequence: TGTGCCAGTAAGGGGACAGGAACGTACGAGCAGTACTTC.